This passage covers 16 T cell receptor beta chains from one sample sequenced in a study of cytomegalovirus exposure and HLA in healthy donors. The PCR was carried out with 60 Vbeta primers and 13 Jbeta primers. Repertoires were generated with immunoSEQ multiplex PCR, while TCRdb's copy carries only in-frame clones and drops some. The profile shows fewer than 150,000 clones, about 79% of them singletons. The sequenced sample was PBMCs. The origin of the receptors is a male donor in good health and CMV-seronegative.

CDR3 sequence reads: CASSQDPGMNTEAFF. DNA for the CDR3: TGCGCCAGCAGCCAAGATCCGGGGATGAACACTGAAGCTTTCTTT. This rearrangement joins TRBV4-3 to TRBJ1-1; no clear D. Germline assignment: CDR1 LGHNA and CDR2 YSLEER. The CDR3 spans 15 residues. V was clipped by 0 bases and J by 0 bases, with 8 bases between them.

This clone was seen once. The chain uses TRBV9 and TRBJ1-4, with 8 bases fitting TRBD1. The CDR3 length is 15 residues. Losses at the gene ends were 0 bases for V and 7 bases for J; bases not matched to a gene: 5. CDR1 SGDLS and CDR2 YYNGEE come from the germline V gene. The CDR3 DNA follows: TGTGCCAGCAGCGTAGCAGGGGGCCCGGGTGAAAAACTGTTTTTT. It is translated as CASSVAGGPGEKLFF.

The table lists this clone with a few counts. The chain links TRBV5-1 to TRBJ2-7; 7 bases fit TRBD1. Trimming cost V 0 bases and J 3 bases; bases outside gene matches: 3. The CDR3 contains 14 residues. Germline values: CDR1 SGHRS, CDR2 YFSETQ. The CDR3 protein is CASSLGTGVYEQYF. The DNA for the CDR3 is TGCGCCAGCAGCTTGGGGACAGGCGTCTACGAGCAGTACTTC. Full variable domain (missing parts from reference TRBV5-1 and TRBJ2-7): KAGVTQTPRYLIKTRGQQVTLSCSPISGHRSVSWYQQTPGQGLQFLFEYFSETQRNKGNFPGRFSGRQFSNSRSEMNVSTLELGDSALYLCASSLGTGVYEQYFGPGTRLTVT.

The chain links TRBV28 to TRBJ1-2; tentative D call: TRBD1 (5 bases). Looked up from germline, CDR1 is MDHEN and CDR2 is SYDVKM. The V and J ends lost 3 bases and 4 bases respectively, with 15 bases between them. The CDR3 loop spans 15 amino acids. For the CDR3, the DNA is TGTGCCAGCAGTTTCCCGGCCAGGGAACTCTATGGCTACACCTTC. This codes for CASSFPARELYGYTF.

This chain joins TRBV5-6 and TRBJ2-2; D is possibly TRBD2 (7 bases). Germline V gene lookup returns CDR1 SGHDT and CDR2 YYEEEE. The V and J ends lost 2 bases and 5 bases respectively, with 13 bases between them. CDR3 length equals 15 residues. CDR3 nucleotides: TGTGCCAGCAGCTTACGAGGGGGGGAAACCGGGGAGCTGTTTTTT. Translating gives CASSLRGGETGELFF.

The chain uses TRBV12-2 and TRBJ2-7; TRBD1, as called in the table, went unchecked against the DNA. TRBV12-2 is listed as a pseudogene. CDR3 size: 15 residues. This chain's CDR3 is CASRFSRRIPYEQYF. As DNA, the CDR3 is TGTGCAAGTCGCTTCTCTCGCAGGATACCCTACGAGCAGTACTTC.

The chain combines TRBV9 with TRBJ2-3; D gene ambiguous. The V and J ends lost 0 bases and 1 base respectively, with 9 bases between them. CDR3 length equals 15 residues. Germline lookup yields CDR1 SGDLS and CDR2 YYNGEE. The CDR3 sequence is CASSVGVTGTDTQYF. CDR3 DNA sequence: TGTGCCAGCAGCGTAGGAGTTACGGGCACAGATACGCAGTATTTT.

This clone was picked up a small number of times. This sequence joins TRBV28 and TRBJ2-5, with TRBD1 matching over 7 bases. This CDR3 contains 13 residues. V was pared by 5 bases and J by 3 bases, with 3 bases of the junction left unmatched. The germline V gene has CDR1 MDHEN and CDR2 SYDVKM. The CDR3 is CASSRTGEETQYF. CDR3 nucleotide sequence: TGTGCCAGCAGTAGGACAGGAGAAGAGACCCAGTACTTC.

Here the CDR3 reads CASSLDPSRGQQFF. CDR3 nucleotide sequence: TGTGCCAGCAGCTTAGATCCCTCGCGGGGCCAGCAGTTCTTC. The rearrangement links TRBV11-2 to TRBJ2-1; tentatively, D is TRBD2 (6 bases). Germline CDR1 reads SGHAT; CDR2 reads FQNNGV. The CDR3 length is 14 residues. V dropped 0 bases and J dropped 11 bases, with 14 bases sitting between them.

This CDR3 reads CASSVGVTSYTDTQYF. The CDR3 nucleotides are TGTGCCAGCAGCGTAGGAGTGACTTCCTACACAGATACGCAGTATTTT. The V call is TRBV9, the J call TRBJ2-3; D not certain. Trimming took 0 bases from V and 2 from J, leaving 13 bases between them. Germline CDR1 is SGDLS and CDR2 is YYNGEE. This CDR3 has 16 amino acids.

The chain combines TRBV5-1 with TRBJ2-7, with TRBD2 matching 11 bases. The germline V gene has CDR1 SGHRS and CDR2 YFSETQ. The V and J ends lost 3 bases and 2 bases, in that order; junction bases with no gene match: 1. The CDR3 loop spans 14 amino acids. This CDR3 is CASSSTSGAYEQYF. The DNA for the CDR3 is TGCGCCAGCAGCTCGACTAGCGGGGCCTACGAGCAGTACTTC.

The chain recombines TRBV9 with TRBJ2-5, with D possibly TRBD1 on 6 matching bases. V shed 0 bases and J shed 4 bases, with 13 bases lying between them. In germline, CDR1 is SGDLS, CDR2 YYNGEE. CDR3 length: 15 residues. The CDR3 here is CASSVAGWGRETQYF. The CDR3 DNA is TGTGCCAGCAGCGTAGCTGGGTGGGGGCGAGAGACCCAGTACTTC.

V usage is TRBV6-6 and J usage is TRBJ1-5; D is uncertain. The CDR3 spans 15 residues. V dropped 5 bases and J dropped 8 bases, with 19 bases sitting between them. Per the germline V gene, CDR1 is MNHNY and CDR2 is SVGAGI (reference sequence). The CDR3 loop reads CASSDGVGSSEPQHF. CDR3 nucleotides: TGTGCCAGCAGTGACGGGGTGGGATCTTCGGAGCCCCAGCATTTT.

This clone occurred a few times. The chain is built from TRBV4-3 and TRBJ1-1; 8 bases map to TRBD1. The CDR3 covers 14 residues. Looked up from germline, CDR1 is LGHNA and CDR2 is YSLEER. Germline trimming cut 0 bases from V and 5 bases from J; bases unmatched to any gene: 2. This CDR3 reads CASSQDQGATEAFF. In DNA, the CDR3 is TGCGCCAGCAGCCAAGACCAGGGGGCAACTGAAGCTTTCTTT.

J is TRBJ2-1 and V is TRBV2; TRBD2 agrees at 14 bases. From germline, CDR1 is SNHLY and CDR2 FYNNEI. V trimming: 7 bases; J trimming: 10 bases; junction bases outside the gene matches: 9. The CDR3 runs to 15 residues. Here the CDR3 reads CASIGTSGGPQEQFF. Here the CDR3 DNA reads TGTGCCAGCATTGGGACTAGCGGGGGTCCGCAGGAGCAGTTCTTC.

The CDR3 reads CASSVQGANNEQFF. Written as DNA, the CDR3 is TGTGCCAGCAGCGTACAGGGGGCGAACAATGAGCAGTTCTTC. The chain carries TRBV9 and TRBJ2-1; TRBD1 matches at 8 bases. CDR1 is SGDLS, CDR2 YYNGEE, per germline. V trimming: 1 base; J trimming: 5 bases; junction bases outside the gene matches: 2. The CDR3 has 14 amino acids.